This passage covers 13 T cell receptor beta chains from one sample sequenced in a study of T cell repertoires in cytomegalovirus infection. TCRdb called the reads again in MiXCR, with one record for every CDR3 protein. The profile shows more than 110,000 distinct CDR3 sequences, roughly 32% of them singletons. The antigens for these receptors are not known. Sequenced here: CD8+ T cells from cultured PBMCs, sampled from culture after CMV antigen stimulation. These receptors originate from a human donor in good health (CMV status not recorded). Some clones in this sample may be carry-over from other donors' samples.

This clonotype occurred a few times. The CDR3 DNA is TGTGCCAGCAGTGAATGGGGGGGGGAAGAAGCTTTCTTT. Translation: CASSEWGGEEAFF. The chain links TRBV25-1 to TRBJ1-1; D possibly corresponds to TRBD1 (5 bases). Germline lookup yields CDR1 MGHDK and CDR2 SYGVNS. The V gene lost 1 base and the J gene lost 8 bases, with 11 bases spanning the gap. The CDR3 sequence is 13 residues long. The whole variable domain, filled in from reference TRBV25-1 and TRBJ1-1, reads EADIYQTPRYLVIGTGKKITLECSQTMGHDKMYWYQQDPGMELHLIHYSYGVNSTEKGDLSSESTVSRIRTEHFPLTLESARPSHTSQYLCASSEWGGEEAFFGQGTRLTVV.

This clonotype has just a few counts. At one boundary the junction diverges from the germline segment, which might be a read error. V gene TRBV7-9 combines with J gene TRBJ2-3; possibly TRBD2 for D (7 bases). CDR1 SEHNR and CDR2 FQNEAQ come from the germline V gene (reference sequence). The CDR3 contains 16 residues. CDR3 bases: TGTGCCAGCAGCCTAGCGCTGGGGGGGGGCGCAGATACGCAGTATTTT. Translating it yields CASSLALGGGADTQYF.

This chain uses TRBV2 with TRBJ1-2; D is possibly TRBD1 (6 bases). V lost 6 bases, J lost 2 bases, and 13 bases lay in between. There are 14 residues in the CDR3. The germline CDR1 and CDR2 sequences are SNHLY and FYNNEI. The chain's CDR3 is CASRYRAENYGYTF. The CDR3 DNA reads TGTGCCAGCAGGTACAGGGCGGAAAACTATGGCTACACCTTC.

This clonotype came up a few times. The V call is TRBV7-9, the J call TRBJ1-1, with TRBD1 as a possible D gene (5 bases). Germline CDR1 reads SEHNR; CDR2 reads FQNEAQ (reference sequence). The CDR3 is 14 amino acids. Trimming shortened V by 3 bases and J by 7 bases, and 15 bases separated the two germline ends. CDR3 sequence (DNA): TGTGCCAGCAGCTTCGCGCTAGGGGTTAGTGAAGCTTTCTTT. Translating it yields CASSFALGVSEAFF.

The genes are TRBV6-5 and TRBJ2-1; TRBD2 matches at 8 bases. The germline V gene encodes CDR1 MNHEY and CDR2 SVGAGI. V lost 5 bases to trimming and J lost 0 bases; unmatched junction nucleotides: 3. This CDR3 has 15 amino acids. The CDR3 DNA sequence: TGTGCCAGCAGTGCAGCGGGGGTCTCCTACAATGAGCAGTTCTTC. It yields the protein CASSAAGVSYNEQFF.

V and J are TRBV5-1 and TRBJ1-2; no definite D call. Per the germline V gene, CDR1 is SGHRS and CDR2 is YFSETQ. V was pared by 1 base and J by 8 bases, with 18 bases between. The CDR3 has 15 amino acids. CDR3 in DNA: TGCGCCAGCAGCTTGACGAGGGCCTACGAGAGAGGCTACACCTTC. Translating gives CASSLTRAYERGYTF.

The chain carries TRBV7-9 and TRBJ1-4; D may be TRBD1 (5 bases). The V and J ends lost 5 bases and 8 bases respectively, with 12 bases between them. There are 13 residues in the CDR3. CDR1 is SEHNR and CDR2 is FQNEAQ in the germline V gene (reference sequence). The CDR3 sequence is CASSPAGREKLFF. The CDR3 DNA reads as TGTGCCAGCAGCCCCGCAGGGAGGGAAAAACTGTTTTTT.

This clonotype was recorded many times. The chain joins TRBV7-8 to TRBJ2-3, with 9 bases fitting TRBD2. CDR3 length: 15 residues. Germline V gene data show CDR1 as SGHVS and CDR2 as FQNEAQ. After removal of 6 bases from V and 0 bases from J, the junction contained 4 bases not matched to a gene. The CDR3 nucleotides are TGTGCCAGCAGGCGGGGGGGGATTAGCACAGATACGCAGTATTTT. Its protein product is CASRRGGISTDTQYF.

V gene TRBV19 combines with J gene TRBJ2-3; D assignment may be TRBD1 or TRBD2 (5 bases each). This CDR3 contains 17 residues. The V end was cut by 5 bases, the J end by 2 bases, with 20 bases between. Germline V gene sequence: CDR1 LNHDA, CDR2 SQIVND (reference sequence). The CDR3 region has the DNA TGTGCCAGTAGTCTAATTCCGGGACGCCCAGACACAGATACGCAGTATTTT. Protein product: CASSLIPGRPDTDTQYF. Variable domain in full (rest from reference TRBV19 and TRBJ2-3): DGGITQSPKYLFRKEGQNVTLSCEQNLNHDAMYWYRQDPGQGLRLIYYSQIVNDFQKGDIAEGYSVSREKKESFPLTVTSAQKNPTAFYLCASSLIPGRPDTDTQYFGPGTRLTVL.

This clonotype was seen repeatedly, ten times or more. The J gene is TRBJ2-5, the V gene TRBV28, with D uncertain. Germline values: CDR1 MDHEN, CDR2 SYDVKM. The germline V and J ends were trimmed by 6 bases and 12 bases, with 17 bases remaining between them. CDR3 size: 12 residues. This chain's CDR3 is CASSYTSADEYF. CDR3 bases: TGTGCCAGCAGCTACACCTCCGCCGACGAGTACTTC.

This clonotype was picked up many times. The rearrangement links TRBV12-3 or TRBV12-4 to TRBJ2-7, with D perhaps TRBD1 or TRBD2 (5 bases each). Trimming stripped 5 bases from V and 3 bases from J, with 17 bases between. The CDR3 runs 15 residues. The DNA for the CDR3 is TGTGCCAGCAGTCGCGAAAGGGGAGCCGTCTACGAGCAGTACTTC. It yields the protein CASSRERGAVYEQYF.

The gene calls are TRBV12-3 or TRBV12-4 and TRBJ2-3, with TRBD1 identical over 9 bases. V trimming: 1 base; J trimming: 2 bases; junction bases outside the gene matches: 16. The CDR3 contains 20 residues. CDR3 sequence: CASSLDTGGTGWEHTDTQYF. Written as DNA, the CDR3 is TGTGCCAGCAGTTTAGACACCGGGGGGACAGGGTGGGAACACACAGATACGCAGTATTTT.

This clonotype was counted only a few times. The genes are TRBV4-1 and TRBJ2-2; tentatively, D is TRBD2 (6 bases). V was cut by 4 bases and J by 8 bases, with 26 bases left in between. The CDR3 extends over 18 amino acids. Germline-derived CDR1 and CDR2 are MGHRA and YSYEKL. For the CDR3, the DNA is TGCGCCAGCAGCCTCCAAAAGCCGGGAGCCGGACCTTGGGGGGAGCTGTTTTTT. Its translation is CASSLQKPGAGPWGELFF.